This T cell receptor (beta chain) was sequenced during a study of lymphopenia after photon versus proton radiotherapy. Study-wide results and limits: Photon-treated patients lost naive T cells and TCR diversity; proton-treated stayed stable. Oligoclonal CD8+ Temra expansion after nadir drove photon patients' diversity drop.

A single count supports this clone. Its antigen is undetermined. Sequencing was performed with immunoSEQ multiplex PCR; in TCRdb, only in-frame clones are kept and a portion is missing. The table includes about 83,000 clones, about 83% detected once. The sequence came from a man in his sixties with pancreatic cancer. The starting material was peripheral blood, obtained from a patient treated with proton-based radiotherapy.

The CDR3 is CAWRGASRGDEQFF. The CDR3 DNA reads TGTGCCTGGAGAGGGGCCAGCAGGGGGGATGAGCAGTTCTTC. V and J are TRBV30 and TRBJ2-1; weak D call: TRBD1 (7 bases). V was clipped by 3 bases and J by 8 bases, with 17 bases between them. The CDR3 is 14 amino acids. Germline lookup yields CDR1 GTSNPN and CDR2 SVGIG (reference sequence).